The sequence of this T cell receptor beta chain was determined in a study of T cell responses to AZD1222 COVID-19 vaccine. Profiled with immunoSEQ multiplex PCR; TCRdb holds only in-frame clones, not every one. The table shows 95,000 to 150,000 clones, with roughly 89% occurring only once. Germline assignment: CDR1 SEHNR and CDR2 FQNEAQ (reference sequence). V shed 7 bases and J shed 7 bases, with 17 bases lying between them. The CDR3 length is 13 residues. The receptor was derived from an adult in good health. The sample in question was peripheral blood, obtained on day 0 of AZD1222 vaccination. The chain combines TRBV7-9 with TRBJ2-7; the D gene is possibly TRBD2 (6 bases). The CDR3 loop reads CASTLGGRTEQYF. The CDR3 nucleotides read TGTGCCAGCACCCTAGGAGGGCGGACTGAGCAGTACTTC.